A selection of T cell receptor beta chains follows, all from one sample in a study of early T cells in non-severe SARS-CoV-2 infection. TCRdb called the 5' RACE reads again in MiXCR, with one record for every CDR3 protein. The sample contains approximately 66,000 distinct CDR3 sequences, 12% of which appear only once. The sequencing here drew on whole blood, taken at baseline. The receptors here all came from an adult who was a healthcare worker with PCR-confirmed SARS-CoV-2 infection or an uninfected control (not recorded which). The donor label of this sample is uncertain. The CDR3 runs from the conserved cysteine through the conserved F or W. The order of the fields is V gene, clone size, D gene, J gene, CDR3 length, CDR3 protein, CDR3 DNA. The D gene is left open where the match is weak. A clone size is listed for some rows: how often the clone was seen (once, few, many), or a class if it is expanded.

>TRBV2|-|TRBD1|TRBJ2-5|13
CATTGAGKETQYF
TGTGCCACCACAGGGGCGGGCAAAGAGACCCAGTACTTC
>TRBV9|-|-|TRBJ2-1|16
CASSVVLGQGTNEQFF
TGTGCCAGCAGCGTAGTTCTGGGGCAGGGGACTAATGAGCAGTTCTTC
>TRBV25-1|-|-|TRBJ2-6|16
CASSSAFSSGANVLTF
TGTGCCAGCAGTTCCGCGTTCAGCTCCGGGGCCAACGTCCTGACTTTC
>TRBV28|-|-|TRBJ2-3|17
CASSFGLGSVRTDTQYF
TGTGCCAGCAGTTTCGGTCTAGGGTCGGTCCGCACAGATACGCAGTATTTT
>TRBV6-5|-|TRBD1|TRBJ2-1|14
CASSQDRITYEQFF
TGTGCCAGCAGTCAGGACAGGATTACTTATGAGCAGTTCTTC
>TRBV10-3|many|-|TRBJ1-5|14
CAISDQGRNQPQHF
TGTGCCATCAGTGACCAGGGGCGCAATCAGCCCCAGCATTTT
>TRBV29-1|few|-|TRBJ1-1|13
CSVATGGSGEAFF
TGCAGCGTCGCAACCGGGGGCTCTGGTGAAGCTTTCTTT
>TRBV3-1|-|-|TRBJ1-1|16
CASSQDFVAMNTEAFF
TGTGCCAGCAGCCAAGATTTTGTAGCGATGAACACTGAAGCTTTCTTT
>TRBV5-5|-|-|TRBJ2-2|14
CASSVAGITGELFF
TGTGCCAGCAGTGTAGCAGGGATAACCGGGGAGCTGTTTTTT
>TRBV5-6|few|TRBD1|TRBJ2-3|16
CASSRWEGGGTDTQYF
TGTGCCAGCAGCCGGTGGGAAGGGGGCGGCACAGATACGCAGTATTTT
>TRBV7-3|-|-|TRBJ1-1|14
CASSSMVGKTEAFF
TGTGCCAGCAGCTCAATGGTGGGTAAGACTGAAGCTTTCTTT
>TRBV18|many|-|TRBJ2-2|16
CASSLRQASNTGELFF
TGTGCCAGCTCACTACGACAGGCGTCGAACACCGGGGAGCTGTTTTTT
>TRBV7-6|many|-|TRBJ2-1|15
CASSPQGRGYNEQFF
TGTGCCAGCAGCCCCCAGGGGCGGGGCTACAATGAGCAGTTCTTC
>TRBV12-3/TRBV12-4|-|-|TRBJ1-2|13
CASSPPGNYGYTF
TGTGCCAGCAGTCCCCCGGGCAATTATGGCTACACCTTC
>TRBV19|once|-|TRBJ1-1|17
CASSILKPGPPDTEAFF
TGTGCCAGTAGTATCCTAAAACCGGGCCCCCCGGACACTGAAGCTTTCTTT
>TRBV12-3/TRBV12-4|-|-|TRBJ2-2|13
CASSPRITGELFF
TGTGCCAGCAGTCCTCGGATCACCGGGGAGCTGTTTTTT
>TRBV4-1|-|-|TRBJ1-1|14
CASSHASGDTEAFF
TGCGCCAGCAGCCACGCATCGGGGGACACTGAAGCTTTCTTT